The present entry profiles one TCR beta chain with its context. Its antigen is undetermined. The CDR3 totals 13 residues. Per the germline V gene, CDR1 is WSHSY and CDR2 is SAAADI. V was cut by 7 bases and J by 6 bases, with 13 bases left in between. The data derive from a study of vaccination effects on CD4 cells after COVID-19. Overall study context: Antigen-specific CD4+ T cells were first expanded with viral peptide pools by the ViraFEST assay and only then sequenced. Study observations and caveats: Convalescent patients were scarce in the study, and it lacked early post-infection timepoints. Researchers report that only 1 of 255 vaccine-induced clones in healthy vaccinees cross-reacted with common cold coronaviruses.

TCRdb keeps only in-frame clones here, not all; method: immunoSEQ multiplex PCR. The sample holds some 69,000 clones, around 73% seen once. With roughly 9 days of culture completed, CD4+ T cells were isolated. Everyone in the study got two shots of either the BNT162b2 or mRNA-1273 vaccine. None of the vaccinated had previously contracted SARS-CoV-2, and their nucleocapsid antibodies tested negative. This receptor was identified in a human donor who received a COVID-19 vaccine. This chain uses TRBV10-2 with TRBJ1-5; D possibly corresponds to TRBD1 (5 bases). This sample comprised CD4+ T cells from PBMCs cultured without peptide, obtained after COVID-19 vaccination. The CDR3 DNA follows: TGCGCCAGCACCTCCTTGGGGCCTCAGCCCCAGCATTTT. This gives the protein CASTSLGPQPQHF.